The following is a T cell receptor beta chain sequence with its context. Its matching antigen is unknown. Between the trimmed V and J ends, which lost 5 bases and 3 bases, there was a span of 17 bases. The CDR3 has 16 residues. The germline CDR1 and CDR2 sequences are SEHNR and FQNEAQ (reference sequence). TCRdb called the reads again in MiXCR, with one record for every CDR3 protein. The data contain some 920,000 distinct CDR3 sequences, around a third of them seen just once; the ten biggest clones take up about an eighth. The record originates from a study of T cell repertoires in cytomegalovirus infection.

Sequencing used cultured CD8+ T cells from PBMCs, obtained from culture after CMV antigen stimulation. The V and J genes are TRBV7-9 and TRBJ2-4; possible D gene TRBD1, 6 bases. This clonotype was sampled from a human donor in good health (CMV status not recorded). Some clones in this sample may be carry-over from other donors' samples. The CDR3: CASSKDRSQGKNIQYF. The CDR3 coding sequence is TGTGCCAGCAGCAAAGACAGGAGTCAAGGCAAAAACATTCAGTACTTC.